This T cell receptor (beta chain) emerged from a study of identical twins. General study findings and limits: Cross-sectional statistics underpinned the conclusions; the same donors were not followed.

This clonotype was recorded many times. The target antigen is unknown. V lost 9 bases to trimming and J lost 11 bases, with 15 bases between them. Germline CDR1 reads SGHVS; CDR2 reads FQNEAQ. The CDR3 length is 11 residues. The authors used template switching to add a universal primer site and gave cDNA unique molecular identifiers. One entry per CDR3 protein results from TCRdb running MiXCR on the 5' RACE reads. This table has about 100,000 distinct CDR3 sequences, 5.9% appearing once. The chain joins TRBV7-8 to TRBJ2-3; D gene uncertain. The sample taken for sequencing was memory T cells sorted from blood. This sequence originates from a woman aged 45-65 years in good health. The CDR3: CASGYVWEQYF. As DNA, the CDR3 is TGTGCCAGTGGTTACGTTTGGGAGCAGTATTTT.